The 22 T cell receptor beta chains presented below share a single source sample, sequenced in a study of response to subunit inactivated influenza vaccine. From the RT-PCR reads, TCRdb called clonotypes with MiXCR, one entry per CDR3 protein. The table lists roughly 650,000 distinct CDR3 sequences, about a sixth of them singletons. Sequencing was performed on PBMCs from blood, taken 11 to 12 days after vaccination. These receptors came from a man aged 50-60 years who received an inactivated influenza vaccine.

This clonotype has more than one count but fewer than ten. The V gene is TRBV11-1, the J gene TRBJ2-7; weak D call: TRBD1 (8 bases). The CDR3 is 15 residues long. The V and J ends lost 5 bases and 3 bases respectively, with 17 bases between them. Germline assignment: CDR1 SGHAT and CDR2 FQDESV (reference sequence). In DNA form, the CDR3 reads TGTGCCAGCAGCCCCAGGACAGGGAGGGTCTACGAGCAGTACTTC. As protein: CASSPRTGRVYEQYF.

V gene TRBV29-1 combines with J gene TRBJ2-7; TRBD2 matches at 14 bases. The germline gives CDR1 SQVTM, CDR2 ANQGSEA. V lost 4 bases, J lost 2 bases, and 1 base stayed unmatched. The CDR3 contains 14 residues. The CDR3 loop is CSVAGLAGAYEQYF. In DNA, the CDR3 is TGCAGCGTTGCGGGACTAGCGGGGGCCTACGAGCAGTACTTC.

This clonotype has just a few counts. This sequence joins TRBV19 and TRBJ1-5; D not resolved. CDR3 length: 12 residues. Trimming took 0 bases from V and 11 from J, leaving 8 bases between them. The germline V gene has CDR1 LNHDA and CDR2 SQIVND (reference sequence). This CDR3 reads CASSIEGGTQHF. CDR3 nucleotide sequence: TGTGCCAGTAGTATAGAGGGAGGGACCCAGCATTTT. The full variable domain, its missing parts supplied by reference TRBV19 and TRBJ1-5, is DGGITQSPKYLFRKEGQNVTLSCEQNLNHDAMYWYRQDPGQGLRLIYYSQIVNDFQKGDIAEGYSVSREKKESFPLTVTSAQKNPTAFYLCASSIEGGTQHFGDGTRLSIL.

The gene calls are TRBV6-5 and TRBJ2-3; D not resolved. This CDR3 contains 17 residues. The germline V gene has CDR1 MNHEY and CDR2 SVGAGI. Trimming left V 2 bases short and J 0 bases short, with 15 bases between. The CDR3 here is CASSYGQTVPSTDTQYF. The CDR3 DNA is TGTGCCAGCAGTTACGGTCAGACGGTTCCTAGCACAGATACGCAGTATTTT.

This clonotype was seen more than once but under ten times. The rearrangement uses TRBV9 and TRBJ2-3, with D unclear. Germline V gene data show CDR1 as SGDLS and CDR2 as YYNGEE. The CDR3 length is 13 residues. The V end lost 7 bases, the J end lost 4 bases, and 13 bases lay between the germline ends. The CDR3 nucleotides are TGTGCCAGCGACTCTTCTGTCGCAGATACGCAGTATTTT. Translation: CASDSSVADTQYF.

This clonotype has more than one count but fewer than ten. The V call is TRBV25-1, the J call TRBJ2-4; D is possibly TRBD1 (6 bases). The V gene lost 2 bases and the J gene lost 5 bases, with 13 bases spanning the gap. The CDR3 is 15 residues long. From germline, CDR1 is MGHDK and CDR2 SYGVNS. This CDR3 is CASSETGPNQNIQYF. As DNA, the CDR3 is TGTGCCAGCAGTGAAACAGGGCCAAATCAAAACATTCAGTACTTC.

CDR3 loop: CASSLVVTSQIYNEQFF. The CDR3 DNA reads TGTGCCAGCAGTTTAGTAGTCACTTCCCAAATCTACAATGAGCAGTTCTTC. The chain links TRBV12-3 or TRBV12-4 to TRBJ2-1; unclear D gene. The V gene lost 1 base and the J gene lost 3 bases, with 16 bases spanning the gap. The CDR3 contains 17 residues.

This clonotype showed up just a few times. The chain recombines TRBV2 with TRBJ1-5; 12 positions agree with TRBD1. V shed 3 bases and J 7 bases; nucleotides not matched to a gene: 7. This CDR3 spans 16 amino acids. Germline CDR1 and CDR2: SNHLY and FYNNEI. The CDR3 DNA reads TGTGCCAGCAGTGACCGGGACAGGGGGCTTGGACAGCCCCAGCATTTT. Its protein product is CASSDRDRGLGQPQHF.

The chain is built from TRBV9 and TRBJ2-6; 7 bases match TRBD1. Germline loops: CDR1 SGDLS, CDR2 YYNGEE. The CDR3 runs 18 residues. J was trimmed by 1 base and V by 0 bases; bases with no gene match: 7. The CDR3 loop reads CASSVGDRDASGANVLTF. Written as DNA, the CDR3 is TGTGCCAGCAGCGTAGGTGACAGGGATGCATCTGGGGCCAACGTCCTGACTTTC.

This rearrangement joins TRBV20-1 to TRBJ2-7, with 11 bases fitting TRBD2. V shed 3 bases, J shed 3 bases, and the junction held 7 bases outside the gene matches. Germline CDR1 is DFQATT and CDR2 is SNEGSKA (reference sequence). The CDR3 has 15 residues. This CDR3 reads CSAREGLAVNYEQYF. The CDR3 coding sequence is TGCAGTGCTAGGGAGGGACTAGCGGTCAACTACGAGCAGTACTTC.

The CDR3 DNA reads TGTGCCAGCAGCATGCCGGGACAGGGAGACACCGGGGAGCTGTTTTTT. Its translation: CASSMPGQGDTGELFF. V is TRBV7-2 and J is TRBJ2-2; TRBD1 matches at 9 bases. The CDR3 totals 16 residues. J gave up 3 bases and V 5 bases, and 7 bases lay outside the gene matches. Germline V gene data show CDR1 as SGHTA and CDR2 as FQGNSA. Variable domain in full (rest from reference TRBV7-2 and TRBJ2-2): GAGVSQSPSNKVTEKGKDVELRCDPISGHTALYWYRQSLGQGLEFLIYFQGNSAPDKSGLPSDRFSAERTGGSVSTLTIQRTQQEDSAVYLCASSMPGQGDTGELFFGEGSRLTVL.

The sample holds a few counts of this clonotype. The J gene is TRBJ2-5, the V gene TRBV10-3; D uncertain. CDR1 and CDR2 (germline): ENHRY, SYGVKD. The CDR3 is 13 residues long. V shed 2 bases and J shed 2 bases, with 6 bases lying between them. CDR3 sequence reads: CAISEVQQETQYF. CDR3 in DNA: TGTGCCATCAGTGAGGTGCAACAAGAGACCCAGTACTTC.

The V gene is TRBV7-6, the J gene TRBJ1-6; D unclear. With 2 bases removed from V and 3 bases from J, the gap between germline ends came to 8 bases. This CDR3 comprises 15 residues. Germline values: CDR1 SGHVS, CDR2 FNYEAQ. The CDR3 DNA reads TGTGCCAGCAGCTTACGGGAGGACTATAATTCACCCCTCCACTTT. Protein product: CASSLREDYNSPLHF.

The chain combines TRBV6-5 with TRBJ1-1; 8 bases map to TRBD1. This CDR3 has 15 residues. The junction had 5 bases not matched to a gene; V was cut back by 4 bases and J by 1 base. CDR1 and CDR2 (germline): MNHEY, SVGAGI. The CDR3 reads CASSSPGGWNTEAFF. CDR3 coding DNA: TGTGCCAGCAGTTCCCCAGGGGGCTGGAACACTGAAGCTTTCTTT.

The V call is TRBV29-1, the J call TRBJ2-1; tentatively, D is TRBD2 (6 bases). Between the trimmed V and J ends, which lost 4 bases and 8 bases, there was a span of 21 bases. Germline V lookup: CDR1 SQVTM, CDR2 ANQGSEA. This CDR3 is built from 15 residues. Here the CDR3 reads CSVVTPHWGVHEQFF. Here the CDR3 DNA reads TGCAGCGTTGTTACGCCGCACTGGGGGGTACATGAGCAGTTCTTC.

This chain joins TRBV7-6 and TRBJ2-1, with D hard to call. Germline assignment: CDR1 SGHVS and CDR2 FNYEAQ. V was cut by 0 bases and J by 2 bases, with 14 bases left in between. CDR3 length: 17 amino acids. The CDR3: CASSLALWAQAYNEQFF. The CDR3 DNA is TGTGCCAGCAGCTTAGCTCTCTGGGCCCAGGCCTACAATGAGCAGTTCTTC.

This clonotype was seen only a few times. This chain uses TRBV30 with TRBJ1-5; no reliable D call. The germline gives CDR1 GTSNPN, CDR2 SVGIG (reference sequence). Trimming pared 2 bases from V and 3 bases from J, leaving 8 bases between. The CDR3 sequence is 13 residues long. The CDR3 coding sequence is TGTGCCTGGAGTACCGACATCAATCAGCCCCAGCATTTT. It yields the protein CAWSTDINQPQHF.

The rearrangement uses TRBV5-6 and TRBJ2-7, with D possibly TRBD2 on 5 matching bases. Trimming left V 0 bases short and J 2 bases short, with 9 bases between. The CDR3 is 14 residues long. Germline assignment: CDR1 SGHDT and CDR2 YYEEEE. The CDR3 spells CASSLGGNAYEQYF. The CDR3 coding sequence is TGTGCCAGCAGCTTGGGAGGGAACGCCTACGAGCAGTACTTC.

This chain connects TRBV5-1 to TRBJ2-3; D not certain. Trimming removed 3 bases at V and 0 bases at J, with 11 bases between. The CDR3 length is 15 residues. Germline CDR1 is SGHRS and CDR2 is YFSETQ. The CDR3 loop is CASSSPDRSTDTQYF. CDR3 DNA: TGCGCCAGCAGCTCCCCGGACCGTAGCACAGATACGCAGTATTTT.

V usage is TRBV28 and J usage is TRBJ2-7, with 9 bases lining up with TRBD1. Germline CDR1 and CDR2: MDHEN and SYDVKM. Trimming took 7 bases from V and 5 from J; bases not matched to a gene: 12. This CDR3 is built from 15 residues. The CDR3: CASTRRGTGSHEQYF. The DNA of the CDR3 is TGTGCCAGCACTCGCAGGGGGACAGGGAGCCACGAGCAGTACTTC. Supplemented by reference TRBV28 and TRBJ2-7, the full variable domain reads DVKVTQSSRYLVKRTGEKVFLECVQDMDHENMFWYRQDPGLGLRLIYFSYDVKMKEKGDIPEGYSVSREKKERFSLILESASTNQTSMYLCASTRRGTGSHEQYFGPGTRLTVT.

This chain connects TRBV6-1 to TRBJ2-3, with D perhaps TRBD2 (6 bases). The germline V gene has CDR1 MNHNS and CDR2 SASEGT. There are 15 residues in the CDR3. V gave up 6 bases and J gave up 3 bases, with 16 bases separating them. In DNA, the CDR3 is TGTGCCAGCAGCCCCGTTAGGGACTGGACAGATACGCAGTATTTT. Residues: CASSPVRDWTDTQYF.

This chain connects TRBV6-2 or TRBV6-3 to TRBJ2-1; 9 positions agree with TRBD2. V was pared by 4 bases and J by 10 bases, with 5 bases of the junction left unmatched. This CDR3 region has 13 residues. The V gene's germline CDR1 is MNHEY and CDR2 SVGEGT. CDR3 protein: CASSFSGRWEQFF. The CDR3, as DNA: TGTGCCAGCAGTTTTAGCGGGAGATGGGAGCAGTTCTTC.